The T cell receptor beta chain under discussion was sequenced for a study of a mutant IDH1 vaccine in newly diagnosed glioma. As for the study in general: Patients were started on vaccination 4-6 weeks after radiotherapy alone, or with temozolomide cycles.

Only a few counts were recorded for this clone. Its antigen remains unknown. Time point indicated: week 35, safety follow-up. Doses comprised 300 ug of mutant IDH1 20-mer peptide each, plus topical imiquimod. Patients carried new grade 3 or 4 IDH1-mutant astrocytomas lacking nuclear ATRX. The protocol was immunoSEQ multiplex PCR, while the TCRdb copy is restricted to in-frame clones and leaves out a portion. The sample consists of roughly 60,000 clones, about 74% of them appearing once. The trim removed 6 bases at V and 8 bases at J, leaving 8 bases unmatched. CDR1 and CDR2 from the germline V gene are SNHLY and FYNNEI. The CDR3 has 13 amino acids.

Here the sequenced sample was PBMCs, taken from a glioma patient whose treatment included an IDH1 peptide vaccine. This clonotype originated in a man in his fifties with glioma. The chain links TRBV2 to TRBJ1-2, with 8 positions matching TRBD1. In DNA form, the CDR3 reads TGTGCCAGCAGGGGGGACAGGTTGGGAGGCTACACCTTC. It translates to CASRGDRLGGYTF.